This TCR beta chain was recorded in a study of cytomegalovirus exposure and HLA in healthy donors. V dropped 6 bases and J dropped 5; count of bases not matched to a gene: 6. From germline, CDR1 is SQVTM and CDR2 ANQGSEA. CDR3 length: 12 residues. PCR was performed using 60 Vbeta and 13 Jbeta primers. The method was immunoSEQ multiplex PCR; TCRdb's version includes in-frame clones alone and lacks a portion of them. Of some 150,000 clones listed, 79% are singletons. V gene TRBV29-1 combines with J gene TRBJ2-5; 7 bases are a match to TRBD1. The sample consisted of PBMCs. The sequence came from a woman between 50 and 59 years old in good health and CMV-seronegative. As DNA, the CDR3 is TGCAGCGTCGACAGGGTAGGCGAGACCCAGTACTTC. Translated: CSVDRVGETQYF.